This TCR beta chain was sequenced in a study of T cells after yellow fever vaccination. For this clonotype: Its antigen remains unknown.

This CDR3 has 14 residues. In germline, CDR1 is MNHNS, CDR2 SASEGT. J lost 4 bases, V lost 5 bases, and 5 bases had no gene match. Overall study results and limits: At around 95% for CD4 and about 88% for CD8, most primary-vaccination clones showed up again after the booster.

The study made its TCR cDNA through 5'RACE template switching. That step introduced a universal primer site along with UMIs. Each CDR3 protein gets one entry after TCRdb re-called the 5' RACE reads with MiXCR. The sample includes some 150,000 distinct CDR3 sequences, approximately 9.9% of them seen just once. This chain joins TRBV6-1 and TRBJ1-2, with 9 bases fitting TRBD1. The TCR comes from a man between 18 and 35 years old who received the YFV17D yellow fever vaccine. The source was CD8+ T cells sorted from PBMCs, collected 45 days after the yellow fever booster vaccination. The CDR3 region is CASSYGDRVYGYTF. Here the CDR3 DNA reads TGTGCCAGCAGTTATGGGGACAGGGTCTATGGCTACACCTTC.